This T cell receptor beta chain was sequenced for a study of T cells after somatic rescue of genetic block. Clones were read by immunoSEQ multiplex PCR, and TCRdb kept only the in-frame ones, dropping some. This sample has under 150,000 clones; about 90% occur once, and the top ten carry approximately 1.3%. This CDR3 has 15 residues. Per germline, CDR1 SGHRS and CDR2 YFSETQ. Trimming cost V 5 bases and J 4 bases, with 19 bases left between them. This chain uses TRBV5-1 with TRBJ2-7; D is ambiguous. This clonotype was obtained from a woman younger than 35. Sequencing was done on a sample of peripheral blood mononuclear cells (PBMCs). The CDR3 protein is CASRGLSGPGYEQYF. The CDR3, as DNA: TGCGCCAGCAGGGGCCTATCGGGCCCGGGTTACGAGCAGTACTTC.